These T cell receptor beta chains were read from a single sample in a study of blood T cell repertoires in COVID-19. Assay used: immunoSEQ multiplex PCR; TCRdb lists only in-frame clones, some missing. The repertoire holds 180,000 or so clones, about 90% seen once, with around 1.6% in the top ten. The sequenced sample was peripheral blood. The receptors stem from a man aged 18 to 35 with active or convalescent COVID-19. Each CDR3 is given with its conserved first and last residue. Each record gives: clone size, J gene, V gene, D gene, CDR3 DNA, CDR3 protein. A D gene is named only where the DNA matches it firmly. Only part of the rows carry a size: once, few, many, or a class if the clone is expanded.

clone_size: .; j_call: TRBJ1-1; v_call: TRBV3-1/TRBV3-2; d_call: .; cdr3_nt: TGTGCCAGCAGCCAAGGTTCTAGCGGAAAATACGACACTGAAGCTTTCTTT; cdr3_aa: CASSQGSSGKYDTEAFF
clone_size: .; j_call: TRBJ2-7; v_call: TRBV5-1; d_call: TRBD1; cdr3_nt: TGCGCCAGCAGCGACAGGGGGCCGGGGGAGCAGTACTTC; cdr3_aa: CASSDRGPGEQYF
clone_size: .; j_call: TRBJ1-6; v_call: TRBV29-1; d_call: .; cdr3_nt: TGCAGCGTTTACGGGGGGTCAACCCTCCACTTT; cdr3_aa: CSVYGGSTLHF
clone_size: .; j_call: TRBJ1-4; v_call: TRBV3-1/TRBV3-2; d_call: .; cdr3_nt: TGTGCCAGCAGCCGAACTAACGAAAAACTGTTTTTT; cdr3_aa: CASSRTNEKLFF
clone_size: .; j_call: TRBJ2-1; v_call: TRBV7-2; d_call: TRBD2; cdr3_nt: TGTGCCAGCAGCTTAGAAGCGGGAGCCTACAATGAGCAGTTCTTC; cdr3_aa: CASSLEAGAYNEQFF
clone_size: .; j_call: TRBJ1-2; v_call: TRBV15; d_call: TRBD1; cdr3_nt: TGTGCCACCAGCAGAAACAGGGGCAGGGAATATGGCTACACCTTC; cdr3_aa: CATSRNRGREYGYTF
clone_size: .; j_call: TRBJ1-2; v_call: TRBV10-3; d_call: TRBD1; cdr3_nt: TGTGCCATCAGTGAGTTGGGACAGGGCGTTAACTATGGCTACACCTTC; cdr3_aa: CAISELGQGVNYGYTF
clone_size: .; j_call: TRBJ2-7; v_call: TRBV12-3/TRBV12-4; d_call: .; cdr3_nt: TGTGCCAGCCGCGGTCCGGGTTACGAGCAGTACTTC; cdr3_aa: CASRGPGYEQYF
clone_size: .; j_call: TRBJ2-5; v_call: TRBV9; d_call: .; cdr3_nt: TGTGCCAGCAGCGTAGAAGGGGTCCAGGGAGAGACCCAGTACTTC; cdr3_aa: CASSVEGVQGETQYF
clone_size: .; j_call: TRBJ1-6; v_call: TRBV9; d_call: .; cdr3_nt: TGTGCCAGCAGCGTAGCGTATAATTCACCCCTCCACTTT; cdr3_aa: CASSVAYNSPLHF
clone_size: .; j_call: TRBJ1-4; v_call: TRBV5-1; d_call: TRBD1; cdr3_nt: TGCGCCAGCAGCTCCGGACAGGGCTCGGAAAAACTGTTTTTT; cdr3_aa: CASSSGQGSEKLFF
clone_size: few; j_call: TRBJ2-1; v_call: TRBV7-7; d_call: .; cdr3_nt: TGTGCTAGCAGCGCCTTGGCGGAAGCCTACAATGAGCAGTTCTTC; cdr3_aa: CASSALAEAYNEQFF
clone_size: .; j_call: TRBJ1-5; v_call: TRBV19; d_call: TRBD1; cdr3_nt: TGTGCCAGTAGTATAGGGGACAGAAATCAGCCCCAGCATTTT; cdr3_aa: CASSIGDRNQPQHF